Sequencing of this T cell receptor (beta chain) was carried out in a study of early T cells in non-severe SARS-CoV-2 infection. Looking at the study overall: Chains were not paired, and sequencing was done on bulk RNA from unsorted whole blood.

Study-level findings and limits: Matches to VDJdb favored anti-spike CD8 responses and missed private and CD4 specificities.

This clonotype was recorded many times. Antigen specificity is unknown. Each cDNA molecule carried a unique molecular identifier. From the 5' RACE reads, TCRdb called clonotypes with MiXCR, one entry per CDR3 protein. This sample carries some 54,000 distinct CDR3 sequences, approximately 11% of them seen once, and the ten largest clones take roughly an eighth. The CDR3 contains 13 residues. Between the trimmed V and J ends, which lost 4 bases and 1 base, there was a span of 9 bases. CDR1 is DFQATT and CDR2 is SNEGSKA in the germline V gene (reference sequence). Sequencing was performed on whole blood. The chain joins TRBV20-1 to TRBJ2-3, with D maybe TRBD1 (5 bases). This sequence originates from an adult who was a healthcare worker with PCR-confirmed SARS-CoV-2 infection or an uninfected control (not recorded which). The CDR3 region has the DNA TGCAGTGCTAAAGGGGCTCGCACAGATACGCAGTATTTT. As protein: CSAKGARTDTQYF.